The 6 T cell receptor beta chains in this list originate from one sample, sequenced in a study of glioma-infiltrating T cells after dendritic cell vaccination. The time point: after dendritic cell vaccination, including at tumor progression/relapse. Profiled with immunoSEQ multiplex PCR; TCRdb holds only in-frame clones, not every one. This table holds 72,000 or so clones, roughly 91% found once. This sample comprised blood, obtained after dendritic cell vaccination. All receptors come from a human donor with glioblastoma.

The chain carries TRBV2 and TRBJ2-7; D gene ambiguous. This CDR3 has 12 amino acids. V was clipped by 6 bases and J by 4 bases, with 10 bases between them. Germline lookup yields CDR1 SNHLY and CDR2 FYNNEI. The CDR3 sequence is CASRPTLYEQYF. CDR3 bases: TGTGCCAGCAGGCCGACTTTGTACGAGCAGTACTTC. Looking up the rest from reference TRBV2 and TRBJ2-7 gives the full variable domain: EPEVTQTPSHQVTQMGQEVILRCVPISNHLYFYWYRQILGQKVEFLVSFYNNEISEKSEIFDDQFSVERPDGSNFTLKIRSTKLEDSAMYFCASRPTLYEQYFGPGTRLTVT.

The V gene is TRBV11-3, the J gene TRBJ2-5, with TRBD1 matching over 8 bases. This CDR3 is built from 14 residues. Germline CDR1 and CDR2: SGHNT and YENEEA. Unmatched junction bases numbered 6, after V lost 5 bases and J lost 4 bases. The CDR3 nucleotides read TGTGCCAGCAGCCCTGACAGGGGTGGAGAGACCCAGTACTTC. It translates to CASSPDRGGETQYF.

The J gene is TRBJ2-7, the V gene TRBV15; 9 bases match TRBD1. The J segment lost 6 bases and the V segment lost 1 base, leaving 10 bases of the junction unmatched. The CDR3 length is 16 residues. The germline gives CDR1 LNHNV, CDR2 YYDKDF (reference sequence). For the CDR3, the DNA is TGTGCCACCAGCAGAGCTTCCGGGACAGGGCAGGGCGAGCAGTACTTC. It encodes CATSRASGTGQGEQYF.

V and J are TRBV7-3 and TRBJ2-7, with D possibly matching TRBD1 (6 bases). Germline-derived CDR1 and CDR2 are SGHTA and FQGTGA. The CDR3 contains 13 residues. The ends were cut back, 5 bases at V and 5 bases at J, with 13 bases in the middle. Written as DNA, the CDR3 is TGTGCCAGCAGCATACAGGGTTCTGACGAGCAGTACTTC. It translates to CASSIQGSDEQYF.

The chain joins TRBV29-1 to TRBJ2-1; D possibly corresponds to TRBD2 (6 bases). This CDR3 has 13 amino acids. Germline CDR1 reads SQVTM; CDR2 reads ANQGSEA. V was pared by 1 base and J by 7 bases, with 11 bases between. The CDR3 loop reads CSVEVRGSNEQFF. CDR3 DNA: TGCAGCGTTGAAGTCCGGGGGTCTAATGAGCAGTTCTTC.

The chain employs TRBV4-3 and TRBJ2-1; no clear D. Trimming left V 3 bases short and J 3 bases short, with 3 bases between. This CDR3 comprises 12 residues. Germline V gives CDR1 LGHNA, CDR2 YSLEER. As DNA, the CDR3 is TGCGCCAGCAGCCAGCGCTACAATGAGCAGTTCTTC. This gives the protein CASSQRYNEQFF.